The 24 T cell receptor beta chains listed next were all sequenced from one sample in a study of metastatic and nonmetastatic thyroid tumors. No treatment had been given to any patient before thyroid surgery. TCRdb reanalyzed the PCR reads with MiXCR. The profile covers fewer than 45,000 clones, with roughly 14% appearing a single time and more than 9% taken by the ten largest. Specimen: blood. The receptors were gathered from a female donor with papillary thyroid cancer or a benign thyroid nodule (not recorded which). Some clones in this sample may be carry-over from other donors' samples.

By its share, this clone is medium-sized. V is TRBV27 and J is TRBJ1-6; 9 bases are shared with TRBD1. The CDR3 is 14 amino acids. Per the germline V gene, CDR1 is MNHEY and CDR2 is SMNVEV (reference sequence). V was pared by 5 bases and J by 10 bases, with 6 bases of the junction left unmatched. CDR3 loop: CASSPGQGYSPLHF. The CDR3 DNA reads TGTGCCAGCAGTCCCGGACAGGGGTACTCACCCCTCCACTTT.

This clone was counted ten times or more. The chain joins TRBV7-9 to TRBJ1-2; 7 nucleotides align to TRBD1. The V gene's germline CDR1 is SEHNR and CDR2 FQNEAQ (reference sequence). The CDR3 sequence is 13 residues long. Trimming at V came to 5 bases and at J to 6 bases, leaving 6 bases not matched to a gene. CDR3 DNA: TGTGCCAGCAGCCCCTCAGGGGGTCATGGCTACACCTTC. Encoded protein: CASSPSGGHGYTF.

This clone was recorded at least ten times. The rearrangement joins TRBV28 to TRBJ1-1, with D unresolved. There are 11 residues in the CDR3. V was cut by 6 bases and J by 5 bases, with 7 bases left in between. Germline CDR1 MDHEN, CDR2 SYDVKM. The CDR3 nucleotides read TGTGCCAGCAGCTCATGGACTGAAGCTTTCTTT. Its translation: CASSSWTEAFF.

Worth noting for this clone: A read error may be the cause here, since a much bigger clone is one base away. This likely comes from a read error, as the CDR3 has no conserved phenylalanine or tryptophan at its end. This chain connects TRBV25-1 to TRBJ1-1; D gene ambiguous. CDR3 length equals 12 residues. V lost 6 bases and J lost 3, with 8 bases in between. Germline loops: CDR1 MGHDK, CDR2 SYGVNS. The CDR3 nucleotides are TGTGCCAGCAGGTTCGGGGACACTGAAGCTTTCCTT. This encodes CASRFGDTEAFL.

This clone is labeled medium-sized (0.01 to 0.1%). The V and J genes are TRBV10-1 and TRBJ2-7; weak D call: TRBD2 (6 bases). CDR1 WNHNN and CDR2 SYGVQD come from the germline V gene (reference sequence). The CDR3 consists of 13 residues. V shed 5 bases and J shed 6 bases, with 14 bases lying between them. Written as DNA, the CDR3 is TGCGCCAGCAGTCGGGACTGGAGCAGCGAGCAGTACTTC. As protein: CASSRDWSSEQYF.

In this sample, this clone turned up a few times. V usage is TRBV6-5 and J usage is TRBJ2-7; D not resolved. V lost 4 bases, J lost 12 bases, and 19 bases lay in between. There are 13 residues in the CDR3. Germline V gene data show CDR1 as MNHEY and CDR2 as SVGAGI. The CDR3 reads CASSSMKIEEWYF. The CDR3 DNA is TGTGCCAGCAGTTCCATGAAAATAGAGGAGTGGTACTTC.

By share of the sample, this clone is medium-sized (0.01 to 0.1%). The V gene is TRBV12-3 or TRBV12-4, the J gene TRBJ2-2; D is unclear. Deletions cut 4 bases from V and 6 bases from J, with 6 bases between. The CDR3 length is 12 residues. CDR3 bases: TGTGCCAGCAGTTCCTCGGCCGGGGAGCTGTTTTTT. This encodes CASSSSAGELFF.

This clone was counted many times. The rearrangement joins TRBV19 to TRBJ1-2; the D gene is possibly TRBD1 (6 bases). Trimming stripped 0 bases from V and 7 bases from J, with 12 bases between. CDR3 length: 14 amino acids. Germline V gives CDR1 LNHDA, CDR2 SQIVND (reference sequence). Here the CDR3 reads CASSIEDRAGGYTF. CDR3 sequence (DNA): TGTGCCAGTAGTATAGAGGACAGAGCAGGTGGCTACACCTTC.

This chain uses TRBV7-6 with TRBJ2-7; 8 bases agree with TRBD2. V lost 6 bases and J lost 0; bases outside the gene matches: 4. CDR1 and CDR2 from the germline V gene are SGHVS and FNYEAQ. The CDR3 has 14 amino acids. CDR3: CASRQSGSSYEQYF. CDR3 nucleotides: TGTGCCAGCAGACAAAGCGGGAGCTCCTACGAGCAGTACTTC.

There are a few counts of this clone. A much larger clone lies a single base off, so this may be a read error. The rearrangement joins TRBV12-5 to TRBJ1-1, with 8 bases lining up with TRBD1. The trim removed 7 bases at V and 1 base at J, leaving 8 bases unmatched. Germline loops: CDR1 LGHNT, CDR2 FRNRAP. This CDR3 is built from 15 residues. The CDR3 region has the DNA TGTGCTAGTGATCAGGGACAGGTGTGGAACACTGAAGCTTTCTTT. This gives the protein CASDQGQVWNTEAFF.

A word on this clone: A much larger clone lies a single base off, so this may be a read error. The conserved final phenylalanine or tryptophan is absent from the CDR3, which likely points to a read error. The rearrangement uses TRBV9 and TRBJ2-5, with TRBD2 matching over 9 bases. Losses at the gene ends were 4 bases for V and 5 bases for J; bases not matched to a gene: 3. Germline CDR1 and CDR2: SGDLS and YYNGEE. There are 13 residues in the CDR3. The CDR3 bases are TGTGCCAGCAGCCCCGGGACTAGCGAGACCCAGTACCTC. This codes for CASSPGTSETQYL.

This clone has a handful of counts. Germline and junction disagree at one end, which may indicate a read error. The rearrangement uses TRBV12-3 or TRBV12-4 and TRBJ2-3, with 8 bases matching TRBD2. The CDR3 length is 18 residues. CDR3 residues: CAISSLPPGAGATDTQYF. The CDR3 DNA reads as TGTGCCATCAGTTCTTTGCCCCCGGGAGCGGGAGCTACAGATACGCAGTATTTT.

This clone came up a few times. V is TRBV6-4 and J is TRBJ2-7, with D tentatively TRBD1 (6 bases). The CDR3 is made up of 16 amino acids. V shed 0 bases and J shed 0 bases, with 12 bases lying between them. The V gene's germline CDR1 is MRHNA and CDR2 SNTAGT. CDR3 nucleotide sequence: TGTGCCAGCAGTGACTCCAACGACAGGAGCTCCTACGAGCAGTACTTC. Its translation is CASSDSNDRSSYEQYF.

Within the sample, this clone is medium-sized. The V call is TRBV28, the J call TRBJ2-7, with D unclear. Germline V gives CDR1 MDHEN, CDR2 SYDVKM. Between the trimmed V and J ends, which lost 6 bases and 5 bases, there was a span of 17 bases. The CDR3 sequence is 14 residues long. The CDR3 loop reads CASSKSKTEDEQYF. In DNA form, the CDR3 reads TGTGCCAGCAGCAAGTCCAAGACTGAGGACGAGCAGTACTTC.

This clone was observed at least ten times. The chain combines TRBV11-1 with TRBJ2-3; possibly TRBD2 for D (8 bases). V lost 7 bases and J lost 2, with 22 bases in between. This CDR3 is 17 amino acids long. The germline V gene encodes CDR1 SGHAT and CDR2 FQDESV (reference sequence). CDR3 sequence (DNA): TGTGCCAGCACCCCGAGGGGGCTAGCGGGTTCCACAGATACGCAGTATTTT. This gives the protein CASTPRGLAGSTDTQYF.

Concerning this clone: Being one base from a much bigger clone, this may be a read error. The chain couples TRBV28 to TRBJ1-4; D gene unclear. V was shortened by 5 bases and J by 0 bases, with 4 bases between the two germline ends. Germline CDR1 MDHEN, CDR2 SYDVKM. The CDR3 runs to 13 residues. The CDR3 region has the DNA TGTGCCAGCAGTCCCCCAACTAATGAAAAACTGTTTTTT. Its protein product is CASSPPTNEKLFF.

This clone was seen ten or more times. The rearrangement links TRBV27 to TRBJ2-6; no definite D call. Trimming took off 4 bases at V and 0 bases at J, with 13 bases between the two ends. Germline lookup yields CDR1 MNHEY and CDR2 SMNVEV (reference sequence). This CDR3 contains 17 residues. CDR3 bases: TGTGCCAGCAGTTATTGGGGTCGCAGCTCTGGGGCCAACGTCCTGACTTTC. It specifies CASSYWGRSSGANVLTF.

As to this clone: This may arise from a read error, as a much more abundant clone is one base away. CDR3 DNA sequence: TGTGCCGCGGGCTCGCTTTCTGGAAACACCATGTATTTT. Encoded protein: CAAGSLSGNTMYF. The rearrangement joins TRBV3-1 to TRBJ1-3; D gene uncertain. This CDR3 comprises 13 residues. CDR1 is LGHDT, CDR2 YNNKEL, per germline (reference sequence).

This rearrangement joins TRBV28 to TRBJ2-1, with D hard to call. CDR3 length: 11 amino acids. With 3 bases removed from V and 9 bases from J, the gap between germline ends came to 6 bases. In germline, CDR1 is MDHEN, CDR2 SYDVKM. The CDR3 is CASSFTGEQFF. The CDR3, as DNA: TGTGCCAGCAGTTTTACTGGTGAGCAGTTCTTC.

At least ten counts were recorded for this clone. The chain's CDR3 is CSATKPLAGGGEQYF. CDR3 in DNA: TGCAGTGCTACCAAACCACTAGCGGGAGGTGGCGAGCAGTACTTC. The chain joins TRBV20-1 to TRBJ2-7; 12 bases match TRBD2. This CDR3 is built from 15 residues. Looked up from germline, CDR1 is DFQATT and CDR2 is SNEGSKA (reference sequence). V was clipped by 4 bases and J by 6 bases; unmatched bases: 10.

For this clone: The same CDR3 is also encoded by other DNA sequences in this sample. The V and J genes are TRBV14 and TRBJ2-1; a possible D gene is TRBD2 (6 bases). V was shortened by 4 bases and J by 5 bases, with 18 bases between the two germline ends. The CDR3 extends over 16 amino acids. The germline V gene encodes CDR1 SGHDN and CDR2 FVKESK. The CDR3 sequence is CASSPELAMADNEQFF. CDR3 coding DNA: TGTGCCAGCAGCCCAGAACTAGCAATGGCCGACAATGAGCAGTTCTTC.

To note about this clone: A much larger clone lies a single base off, so this may be a read error. The chain's CDR3 is CASSPVAGADTYEQYF. In DNA, the CDR3 is TGCGCCAGCAGCCCTGTGGCAGGGGCTGACACCTACGAGCAGTACTTC. The V call is TRBV4-1, the J call TRBJ2-7, with a possible D match to TRBD1 (6 bases). In germline, CDR1 is MGHRA, CDR2 YSYEKL. V was clipped by 4 bases and J by 2 bases, with 18 bases between them. This CDR3 contains 16 residues.

This clone was observed at least ten times. The rearrangement joins TRBV12-3 or TRBV12-4 to TRBJ2-7; TRBD1 is a possible D gene (5 bases). The CDR3 extends over 15 amino acids. The V end lost 10 bases, the J end lost 2 bases, and 21 bases lay between the germline ends. This CDR3 is CATDVGAGPPYEQYF. The CDR3 nucleotides read TGTGCCACCGACGTAGGGGCCGGCCCCCCCTACGAGCAGTACTTC.

The table lists this clone with many counts. The chain combines TRBV2 with TRBJ2-2, with D tentatively TRBD1 or TRBD2 (5 bases each). The germline V and J ends were trimmed by 8 bases and 2 bases, with 12 bases remaining between them. This CDR3 region has 14 residues. Germline V gene data show CDR1 as SNHLY and CDR2 as FYNNEI. CDR3 sequence (DNA): TGTGCCAGCGGGGGAGTCTTTAACACCGGGGAGCTGTTTTTT. It specifies CASGGVFNTGELFF.